A selection of T cell receptor beta chains follows, all from one sample in a study of CXCR3-negative and CXCR3-positive naive CD8 T cells. TCRdb re-called the 5' RACE reads; one entry per CDR3 protein, DNA not given. This sample's table has some 66,000 distinct CDR3 sequences. Input material: naive CXCR3- CD8+ T cells from blood. These TCRs come from a human donor in good health. Some clones in this sample may be carry-over from other donors' samples. Each CDR3 is given with its conserved first and last residue.

>TRBJ2-2|14|TRBV3-1
CASSLGGRTGELFF
>TRBJ2-7|14|TRBV6-2/TRBV6-3
CASSYSGGTRGQYF
>TRBJ2-2|14|TRBV12-3/TRBV12-4
CASSFSGRNGELFF
>TRBJ1-1|14|TRBV4-2
CASSQSTENTEAFF
>TRBJ2-2|16|TRBV27
CASSGPWGQGTGELFF
>TRBJ1-1|14|TRBV3-1
CASSQAGVNTEAFF
>TRBJ2-3|19|TRBV5-1
CASSLVGVVAGGPGDTQYF
>TRBJ1-1|14|TRBV28
CASNLQTGNTEAFF
>TRBJ2-7|16|TRBV28
CASRSTSGGPPNEQYF
>TRBJ2-5|13|TRBV29-1
CSVEWGTLETQYF
>TRBJ2-3|18|TRBV6-2/TRBV6-3
CASSYFRAGGLGTDTQYF
>TRBJ2-7|12|TRBV27
CASTTGGHEQYF
>TRBJ2-7|12|TRBV29-1
CSVTLVTYEQYF
>TRBJ1-2|14|TRBV29-1
CSVATDSGGYGYTF
>TRBJ2-5|12|TRBV28
CASRGEGETQYF
>TRBJ2-3|13|TRBV30
CAWSTGDTDTQYF
>TRBJ2-7|13|TRBV6-5
CASSAGSSYEQYF
>TRBJ1-2|13|TRBV12-3/TRBV12-4
CASSQTANYGYTF
>TRBJ1-1|13|TRBV20-1
CSAAGGGDTEAFF
>TRBJ1-2|16|TRBV6-5
CASSYWPVQRNYGYTF
>TRBJ2-7|15|TRBV7-2
CASSIRWGADYEQYF
>TRBJ1-2|14|TRBV27
CASSPHQKSYGYTF
>TRBJ2-7|15|TRBV5-1
CASSFDRGLSYEQYF
>TRBJ2-3|15|TRBV7-3
CASRASPAGTDTQYF
>TRBJ1-2|13|TRBV29-1
CSAPVGGLDGYTF
>TRBJ2-7|12|TRBV28
CASSFVGGEQYF
>TRBJ1-2|14|TRBV29-1
CSVEETHLNYGYTF
>TRBJ2-7|13|TRBV6-5
CASSYTKTGLQYF
>TRBJ2-7|13|TRBV10-2
CASRSDNYYEQYF